This T cell receptor beta chain was obtained from a study of blood T cell repertoires in COVID-19. Looking at the study overall: Whether acute or convalescent, the COVID-19 samples came from the United States, Italy and Spain.

The CDR3 consists of 16 residues. Germline values: CDR1 SGDLS, CDR2 YYNGEE. The V gene end was trimmed by 0 bases and the J gene end by 10 bases; junction bases not matched to a gene: 13. A single count supports this clone. In the authors' methods: Reference gene primer amplification yielded estimated nucleated cell counts. Sequenced by immunoSEQ multiplex PCR; TCRdb stores in-frame clones only, minus some. That table is the source of V, J and clone size, and D and trimming were worked out from the DNA. The sample shows roughly 280,000 clones, 85% to 90% of them seen only once. Material for sequencing was PBMCs or T cells enriched from blood (not recorded which). V usage is TRBV9 and J usage is TRBJ2-3; TRBD2 aligns across 8 bases. This TCR was sampled from a woman younger than 30 who had recovered from COVID-19. For the CDR3, the DNA is TGTGCCAGCAGCGTAGCGGGGGGGACTAGGACGGTGGCGCAGTATTTT. Amino acids: CASSVAGGTRTVAQYF. The full variable domain, in which reference TRBV9 and TRBJ2-3 provide the parts outside the CDR3, is DSGVTQTPKHLITATGQRVTLRCSPRSGDLSVYWYQQSLDQGLQFLIQYYNGEERAKGNILERFSAQQFPDLHSELNLSSLELGDSALYFCASSVAGGTRTVAQYFGPGTRLTVL.